These 12 T cell receptor beta chains were all obtained from the same sample, sequenced in a study of blood T cell repertoires in COVID-19. Profiled with immunoSEQ multiplex PCR; TCRdb holds only in-frame clones, not every one. The sample lists 250,000 to 350,000 clones, about 87% occurring once. The sequenced material came from peripheral blood. The receptors here all came from a woman between 45 and 65 years old who had recovered from COVID-19.

This clone was picked up one time. The CDR3 here is CASSRQAHTGELFF. The CDR3 DNA follows: TGTGCCAGCAGCCGACAGGCCCACACCGGGGAGCTGTTTTTT. J is TRBJ2-2 and V is TRBV28; D is possibly TRBD1 (6 bases). Germline V CDR1 and CDR2: MDHEN, SYDVKM. The CDR3 runs to 14 residues. Trimming removed 6 bases at V and 3 bases at J, with 11 bases between. The whole variable domain, filled in from reference TRBV28 and TRBJ2-2, reads DVKVTQSSRYLVKRTGEKVFLECVQDMDHENMFWYRQDPGLGLRLIYFSYDVKMKEKGDIPEGYSVSREKKERFSLILESASTNQTSMYLCASSRQAHTGELFFGEGSRLTVL.

The chain links TRBV18 to TRBJ2-5; a possible D gene is TRBD2 (6 bases). V lost 6 bases and J 2 bases, leaving 10 bases between the germline ends. From germline, CDR1 is KGHSH and CDR2 LQKENI. The CDR3 covers 13 residues. The CDR3 here is CASSPGVQETQYF. CDR3 nucleotide sequence: TGTGCCAGCTCCCCGGGGGTACAAGAGACCCAGTACTTC. Complete variable domain (other parts from reference TRBV18 and TRBJ2-5): NAGVMQNPRHLVRRRGQEARLRCSPMKGHSHVYWYRQLPEEGLKFMVYLQKENIIDESGMPKERFSAEFPKEGPSILRIQQVVRGDSAAYFCASSPGVQETQYFGPGTRLLVL.

The rearrangement joins TRBV6-1 to TRBJ2-1, with 10 bases matching TRBD1. The V and J ends lost 1 base and 14 bases, in that order; junction bases with no gene match: 2. Germline CDR1 MNHNS, CDR2 SASEGT. This CDR3 is 12 amino acids long. The CDR3: CASSEGGTGEFF. The CDR3 DNA sequence: TGTGCCAGCAGTGAAGGGGGGACAGGGGAGTTCTTC.

The chain has TRBV7-2 and TRBJ1-2; D is perhaps TRBD1 (5 bases). In germline, CDR1 is SGHTA, CDR2 FQGNSA. Trimming took off 1 base at V and 8 bases at J, with 14 bases between the two ends. The length of the CDR3 is 14 residues. CDR3 sequence reads: CASSLDTRGLGYTF. CDR3 coding DNA: TGTGCCAGCAGCTTAGACACGAGGGGACTCGGCTACACCTTC.

This clone occurred a few times. The chain uses TRBV7-8 and TRBJ2-7, with 8 bases fitting TRBD2. This CDR3 contains 16 residues. Per germline, CDR1 SGHVS and CDR2 FQNEAQ. V shed 2 bases, J shed 7 bases, and the junction held 13 bases outside the gene matches. This CDR3 is CASSLSPGGLSREQYF. The CDR3 DNA is TGTGCCAGCAGCTTAAGTCCGGGAGGGCTTTCGCGGGAGCAGTACTTC.

The V and J genes are TRBV5-1 and TRBJ1-1; D remains ambiguous. The ends were cut back, 0 bases at V and 2 bases at J, with 11 bases in the middle. CDR3 length: 15 amino acids. Per germline, CDR1 SGHRS and CDR2 YFSETQ. The CDR3 DNA reads TGCGCCAGCAGCTTGGAATTGGCAGGCAACACTGAAGCTTTCTTT. Translated: CASSLELAGNTEAFF.

The chain uses TRBV30 and TRBJ1-1; 7 bases align to TRBD1. The CDR3 totals 11 residues. Germline CDR1 is GTSNPN and CDR2 is SVGIG (reference sequence). V trimming: 3 bases; J trimming: 8 bases; junction bases outside the gene matches: 3. The CDR3 sequence is CAWRRQGEAFF. In DNA, the CDR3 is TGTGCCTGGAGAAGACAGGGCGAAGCTTTCTTT.

In nucleotides, the CDR3 is TGTGCCAGCAGCCTGACAGTACAATTAGGCACCGGGGAGCTGTTTTTT. This translates into CASSLTVQLGTGELFF. This rearrangement joins TRBV13 to TRBJ2-2; the D gene is possibly TRBD1 (5 bases). This CDR3 region has 16 residues. The germline V and J ends were trimmed by 5 bases and 4 bases, with 17 bases remaining between them. Germline CDR1 is PRHDT and CDR2 is FYEKMQ (reference sequence).

The V gene is TRBV27, the J gene TRBJ1-1; tentative D call: TRBD1 (5 bases). The CDR3 extends over 15 amino acids. The germline gives CDR1 MNHEY, CDR2 SMNVEV (reference sequence). V was shortened by 5 bases and J by 3 bases, with 16 bases between the two germline ends. Written as DNA, the CDR3 is TGTGCCAGCAGTCCCCCGGGGGGTCGGGACACTGAAGCTTTCTTT. Protein sequence: CASSPPGGRDTEAFF.

The gene calls are TRBV9 and TRBJ2-7; 10 bases align to TRBD2. V was clipped by 4 bases and J by 1 base; unmatched bases: 8. Germline loops: CDR1 SGDLS, CDR2 YYNGEE. There are 16 residues in the CDR3. The CDR3: CASSRGLAGVSYEQYF. The CDR3 nucleotides read TGTGCCAGCAGCCGCGGGCTAGCGGGAGTTTCCTACGAGCAGTACTTC.

J is TRBJ2-7 and V is TRBV7-9; 9 nucleotides match TRBD1. Germline assignment: CDR1 SEHNR and CDR2 FQNEAQ (reference sequence). J was trimmed by 6 bases and V by 8 bases; bases with no gene match: 14. There are 15 residues in the CDR3. CDR3 amino acids: CASWQGGQGMSEQYF. CDR3 coding DNA: TGTGCCAGCTGGCAAGGCGGACAGGGGATGAGCGAGCAGTACTTC.

This chain uses TRBV10-2 with TRBJ2-7, with D perhaps matching TRBD2 (5 bases). The germline V gene encodes CDR1 WSHSY and CDR2 SAAADI. V lost 11 bases to trimming and J lost 5 bases, with 16 bases between them. This CDR3 region has 12 residues. CDR3 DNA sequence: TGCGCCTCTTCCACCGGGGAAAACGAGCAGTACTTC. Translation gives CASSTGENEQYF.